One and the same sample provided the 31 T cell receptor beta chains below, sequenced in a study of patients and donors after allogeneic stem cell transplantation. TCRdb re-analysed the RT-PCR reads in MiXCR, keeping a single row per CDR3 protein. This repertoire shows over 400,000 distinct CDR3 sequences, 16% found once; its top ten account for 7.2%. Sequencing was done on a sample of blood, either unsorted or a sorted T cell fraction (not recorded which). These receptors were obtained from a human donor who was either an allogeneic HSCT recipient or a stem cell or donor lymphocyte infusion donor (not recorded which). It is not recorded whose cells these are; they may come from a transplant donor.

This clonotype has a handful of counts. V usage is TRBV12-3 or TRBV12-4 and J usage is TRBJ2-7, with a possible D match to TRBD1 (6 bases). Trimming removed 4 bases at V and 2 bases at J, with 9 bases between. The CDR3 is made up of 13 amino acids. The CDR3 nucleotides read TGTGCCAGCAGTTGGCCAGGGGCCTACGAGCAGTACTTC. The encoded protein is CASSWPGAYEQYF.

The rearrangement joins TRBV7-8 to TRBJ2-7; 8 nucleotides align to TRBD2. CDR1 is SGHVS and CDR2 is FQNEAQ in the germline V gene. Trimming removed 2 bases from V and 2 bases from J; junction bases left unmatched: 5. The length of the CDR3 is 15 residues. CDR3 bases: TGTGCCAGCAGCTTACGGCTAGCGGGTCCCTACGAGCAGTACTTC. Its translation is CASSLRLAGPYEQYF.

This clonotype was seen only a few times. The rearrangement links TRBV7-2 to TRBJ2-7; D uncertain. With 5 bases removed from V and 4 bases from J, the gap between germline ends came to 12 bases. The V gene's germline CDR1 is SGHTA and CDR2 FQGNSA. The CDR3 loop spans 13 amino acids. The CDR3 nucleotides read TGTGCCAGCAGCCTCCCGGTGGTGTACGAGCAGTACTTC. It is translated as CASSLPVVYEQYF.

A few counts support this clonotype. This sequence joins TRBV18 and TRBJ1-2; TRBD1 matches 9 bases. Germline V gene sequence: CDR1 KGHSH, CDR2 LQKENI. The V segment lost 3 bases and the J segment 6 bases; nucleotides outside the gene matches: 5. The CDR3 loop spans 14 amino acids. Here the CDR3 DNA reads TGTGCCAGCTCACCCTCACAGGGGGCCGATGGCTACACCTTC. It specifies CASSPSQGADGYTF.

This rearrangement joins TRBV11-3 to TRBJ2-1; TRBD2 agrees at 9 bases. The CDR3 runs to 14 residues. V trimming: 5 bases; J trimming: 12 bases; junction bases outside the gene matches: 11. The germline CDR1 and CDR2 sequences are SGHNT and YENEEA. The CDR3 DNA reads as TGTGCCAGCAGCAACTACGGCGGGAGGGCCTGGCAGTTCTTC. Residues: CASSNYGGRAWQFF.

This clonotype has ten or more counts. The chain links TRBV20-1 to TRBJ2-3; D not resolved. CDR3 size: 13 residues. Trimming took 0 bases from V and 1 from J, leaving 5 bases between them. Germline V gene lookup returns CDR1 DFQATT and CDR2 SNEGSKA (reference sequence). The CDR3 here is CSAREAGTDTQYF. The CDR3 region has the DNA TGCAGTGCTAGAGAGGCTGGCACAGATACGCAGTATTTT.

At least ten counts were recorded for this clonotype. The chain joins TRBV12-3 or TRBV12-4 to TRBJ1-1, with 8 bases that match TRBD1. This CDR3 spans 15 amino acids. J was trimmed by 3 bases and V by 5 bases; bases with no gene match: 8. Here the CDR3 DNA reads TGTGCCAGCAGTCCCATACGGACAGGGCACACTGAAGCTTTCTTT. Protein product: CASSPIRTGHTEAFF.

The chain joins TRBV20-1 to TRBJ2-1, with 7 bases aligning to TRBD2. This CDR3 comprises 16 residues. The germline V gene has CDR1 DFQATT and CDR2 SNEGSKA (reference sequence). Losses at the gene ends were 3 bases for V and 7 bases for J; bases not matched to a gene: 15. CDR3 region: CSARDQREEWTNEQFF. CDR3 sequence (DNA): TGCAGTGCTAGGGACCAGCGGGAAGAGTGGACGAATGAGCAGTTCTTC.

This clonotype has a count of ten or more. The chain is built from TRBV11-2 and TRBJ2-3, with D possibly matching TRBD2 (5 bases). The V gene lost 4 bases and the J gene lost 0 bases, with 5 bases spanning the gap. Germline V gives CDR1 SGHAT, CDR2 FQNNGV. CDR3 length: 13 amino acids. The CDR3 region is CASSWTSTDTQYF. CDR3 coding DNA: TGTGCCAGCAGCTGGACTAGCACAGATACGCAGTATTTT.

At least ten counts were recorded for this clonotype. V and J are TRBV5-8 and TRBJ2-3, with 7 bases lining up with TRBD2. The CDR3 length is 15 residues. After removal of 0 bases from V and 1 base from J, the junction contained 2 bases not matched to a gene. CDR1 SGHTS and CDR2 YDEGEE come from the germline V gene. The CDR3 region is CASSLVAGGTDTQYF. CDR3 sequence (DNA): TGTGCCAGCAGCTTGGTTGCGGGAGGCACAGATACGCAGTATTTT.

This chain joins TRBV6-1 and TRBJ2-2; TRBD1 matches at 9 bases. The V gene end was trimmed by 8 bases and the J gene end by 2 bases; junction bases not matched to a gene: 9. The germline V gene has CDR1 MNHNS and CDR2 SASEGT. CDR3 length: 16 residues. The CDR3 DNA follows: TGTGCCAGCGGGGGACAGGGTGGATTTAACACCGGGGAGCTGTTTTTT. Its protein product is CASGGQGGFNTGELFF.

This clonotype has only a few counts. The CDR3 nucleotides are TGTGCCAGCAGCGTAGAACCAGGGCGGAACGGGGAGCTGTTTTTT. Translated: CASSVEPGRNGELFF. The chain has TRBV9 and TRBJ2-2; perhaps TRBD1 as D (5 bases). With 0 bases removed from V and 7 bases from J, the gap between germline ends came to 13 bases. The CDR3 is 15 amino acids. Germline V gene lookup returns CDR1 SGDLS and CDR2 YYNGEE.

This rearrangement joins TRBV2 to TRBJ1-2; 10 bases match TRBD1. V lost 7 bases to trimming and J lost 2 bases; unmatched junction nucleotides: 4. Germline-derived CDR1 and CDR2 are SNHLY and FYNNEI. CDR3 size: 14 residues. This chain's CDR3 is CASIGTGANYGYTF. CDR3 nucleotide sequence: TGTGCCAGCATCGGGACAGGGGCCAACTATGGCTACACCTTC.

V usage is TRBV11-2 and J usage is TRBJ2-1, with D maybe TRBD1 (6 bases). Germline lookup yields CDR1 SGHAT and CDR2 FQNNGV. The V and J ends lost 1 base and 6 bases respectively, with 25 bases between them. CDR3 length equals 19 residues. The DNA of the CDR3 is TGTGCCAGCAGCTTAGTAGAAAAACAGGGCTTTCCTTTTTGCAATGAGCAGTTCTTC. It encodes CASSLVEKQGFPFCNEQFF.

In its sample, this clonotype was seen a few times. In nucleotides, the CDR3 is TGTGCCAGCAGCTCCTTAGGAAGGAGCCTGAAGGATACGCAGTATTTT. Translated, it gives CASSSLGRSLKDTQYF. This chain joins TRBV12-3 or TRBV12-4 and TRBJ2-3; D remains unclear. This CDR3 is built from 16 residues. V dropped 6 bases and J dropped 6 bases, with 22 bases sitting between them.

The sample holds a few counts of this clonotype. The CDR3 reads CASSHLGGGGRSGELFF. In DNA, the CDR3 is TGTGCCAGCAGCCATCTAGGGGGCGGGGGGCGAAGCGGGGAGCTGTTTTTT. J is TRBJ2-2 and V is TRBV7-2, with D perhaps TRBD2 (8 bases). The length of the CDR3 is 17 residues. From germline, CDR1 is SGHTA and CDR2 FQGNSA. V shed 5 bases and J shed 7 bases, with 23 bases lying between them.

The chain has TRBV29-1 and TRBJ2-7; 12 bases are shared with TRBD2. J lost 3 bases, V lost 6 bases, and 0 bases had no gene match. This CDR3 region has 12 residues. CDR1 is SQVTM, CDR2 ANQGSEA, per germline. DNA of the CDR3: TGCAGCGTGACTAGCGGGAGCTACGAGCAGTACTTC. As protein: CSVTSGSYEQYF.

This clonotype was found a few times. The chain uses TRBV6-1 and TRBJ1-5, with D unresolved. There are 14 residues in the CDR3. Germline assignment: CDR1 MNHNS and CDR2 SASEGT. V gave up 4 bases and J gave up 0 bases, with 7 bases separating them. The CDR3 sequence is CASSGRYSNQPQHF. DNA for the CDR3: TGTGCCAGCAGTGGACGGTATAGCAATCAGCCCCAGCATTTT.

There are a few counts of this clonotype. The chain recombines TRBV7-9 with TRBJ2-5; TRBD1 agrees at 10 bases. Germline V gives CDR1 SEHNR, CDR2 FQNEAQ (reference sequence). This CDR3 has 15 amino acids. Trimming at V came to 2 bases and at J to 5 bases, leaving 5 bases not matched to a gene. The CDR3 is CASSLLDRGKETQYF. Written as DNA, the CDR3 is TGTGCCAGCAGCTTATTGGACAGGGGGAAGGAGACCCAGTACTTC.

As for this clonotype: An end of the junction differs from the germline gene, which may be a read error. The chain combines TRBV6-5 with TRBJ1-1; D might be TRBD1 (5 bases). The CDR3 consists of 12 residues. Germline CDR1 reads MNHEY; CDR2 reads SVGAGI. The CDR3 nucleotides read TGTGCCAGCACTTACCGGGACGGAGAAGCTTTCTTT. Translation: CASTYRDGEAFF.

This clonotype was observed at least ten times. The V and J genes are TRBV12-3 or TRBV12-4 and TRBJ2-3; 9 bases fit TRBD1. V shed 3 bases and J 3 bases; nucleotides not matched to a gene: 4. The CDR3 runs to 15 residues. CDR3 DNA sequence: TGTGCCAGCAGTTTTGGACAGGGGACGACAGATACGCAGTATTTT. Its translation is CASSFGQGTTDTQYF.

V and J are TRBV4-1 and TRBJ2-1; the D gene is possibly TRBD1 (6 bases). Germline CDR1 is MGHRA and CDR2 is YSYEKL. CDR3 length: 13 amino acids. V was trimmed by 1 base and J by 13 bases, leaving 14 bases between them. CDR3 sequence (DNA): TGCGCCAGCAGCCAAGTGTTCCGGGACAAACAGTTCTTC. Its protein product is CASSQVFRDKQFF.

The chain carries TRBV20-1 and TRBJ1-1; D is unclear. With 4 bases removed from V and 0 bases from J, the gap between germline ends came to 15 bases. Germline V gives CDR1 DFQATT, CDR2 SNEGSKA (reference sequence). The CDR3 runs 15 residues. The DNA for the CDR3 is TGCAGTGCTATCCCCCCGGACGGCATGAACACTGAAGCTTTCTTT. This translates into CSAIPPDGMNTEAFF.

J is TRBJ2-6 and V is TRBV30; D gene uncertain. The CDR3 has 15 amino acids. Germline CDR1 GTSNPN, CDR2 SVGIG (reference sequence). Trimming took 6 bases from V and 1 from J, leaving 13 bases between them. In DNA, the CDR3 is TGTGCCTGTGACCCGTCCTCTTCTGGGGCCAACGTCCTGACTTTC. Protein: CACDPSSSGANVLTF.

The chain recombines TRBV18 with TRBJ2-3; a weak D match, TRBD2 (5 bases). Trimming cost V 3 bases and J 0 bases, with 16 bases left between them. This CDR3 is built from 17 residues. Germline V CDR1 and CDR2: KGHSH, LQKENI. CDR3 protein: CASSPQIHGISTDTQYF. The CDR3, as DNA: TGTGCCAGCTCACCCCAAATCCACGGGATTAGCACAGATACGCAGTATTTT.

The chain joins TRBV30 to TRBJ2-5; D gene uncertain. The V gene lost 6 bases and the J gene lost 2 bases, with 7 bases spanning the gap. The germline CDR1 and CDR2 sequences are GTSNPN and SVGIG (reference sequence). The length of the CDR3 is 11 residues. The CDR3 DNA follows: TGTGCCTGCCTACAGCAAGAGACCCAGTACTTC. This translates into CACLQQETQYF.

This chain links TRBV4-3 with TRBJ1-2; a possible D gene is TRBD1 (5 bases). The CDR3 runs 16 residues. Germline CDR1 reads LGHNA; CDR2 reads YSLEER. Deletions cut 0 bases from V and 7 bases from J, with 18 bases between. CDR3 residues: CASSQDVGTDAGGYTF. In DNA form, the CDR3 reads TGCGCCAGCAGCCAAGATGTCGGGACCGATGCTGGTGGCTACACCTTC.

This clonotype was counted ten times or more. The rearrangement joins TRBV12-3 or TRBV12-4 to TRBJ2-6; the D is unclear. This CDR3 spans 14 amino acids. V lost 3 bases and J 4 bases, leaving 7 bases between the germline ends. Here the CDR3 DNA reads TGTGCCAGCAGTTTCTCCGAGGGGGCCAACGTCCTGACTTTC. It yields the protein CASSFSEGANVLTF.

This clonotype showed up many times. The chain links TRBV19 to TRBJ2-1, with D perhaps TRBD2 (5 bases). Germline assignment: CDR1 LNHDA and CDR2 SQIVND (reference sequence). The V end lost 4 bases, the J end lost 0 bases, and 10 bases lay between the germline ends. CDR3 length: 15 residues. The CDR3 nucleotides are TGTGCCAGTAGTACAGCGGTCCTCTCCTACAATGAGCAGTTCTTC. It translates to CASSTAVLSYNEQFF.

The gene calls are TRBV18 and TRBJ2-7, with 9 bases fitting TRBD2. V gave up 4 bases and J gave up 6 bases; unmatched junction bases: 7. Germline CDR1 and CDR2: KGHSH and LQKENI. This CDR3 contains 14 residues. The CDR3 protein is CASSLSGSGGEQYF. CDR3 DNA: TGTGCCAGCTCACTATCAGGTAGCGGGGGCGAGCAGTACTTC.

This clonotype was detected many times. The chain couples TRBV6-1 to TRBJ2-7, with 12 bases that match TRBD2. Germline CDR1 MNHNS, CDR2 SASEGT. The V segment lost 5 bases and the J segment 4 bases; nucleotides outside the gene matches: 6. The CDR3 spans 15 residues. CDR3 DNA sequence: TGTGCCAGCAGTAAATTGGGACTAGCGGGTTACGAGCAGTACTTC. It codes for CASSKLGLAGYEQYF.